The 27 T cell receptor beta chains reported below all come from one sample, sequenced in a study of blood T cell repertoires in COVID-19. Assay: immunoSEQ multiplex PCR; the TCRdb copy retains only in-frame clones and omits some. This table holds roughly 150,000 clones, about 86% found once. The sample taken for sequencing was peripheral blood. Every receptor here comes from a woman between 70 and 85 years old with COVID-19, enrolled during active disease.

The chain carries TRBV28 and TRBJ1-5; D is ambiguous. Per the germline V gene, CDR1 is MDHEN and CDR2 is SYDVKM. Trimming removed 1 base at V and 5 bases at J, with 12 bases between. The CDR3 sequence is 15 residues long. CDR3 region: CASSLSGLLYQPQHF. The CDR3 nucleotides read TGTGCCAGCAGTTTATCCGGACTACTCTATCAGCCCCAGCATTTT. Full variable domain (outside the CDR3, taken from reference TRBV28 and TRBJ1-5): DVKVTQSSRYLVKRTGEKVFLECVQDMDHENMFWYRQDPGLGLRLIYFSYDVKMKEKGDIPEGYSVSREKKERFSLILESASTNQTSMYLCASSLSGLLYQPQHFGDGTRLSIL.

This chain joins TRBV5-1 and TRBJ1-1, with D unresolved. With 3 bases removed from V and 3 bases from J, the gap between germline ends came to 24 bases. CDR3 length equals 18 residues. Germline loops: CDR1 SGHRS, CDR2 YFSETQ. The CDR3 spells CASSSNVVSTGLYTEAFF. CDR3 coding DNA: TGCGCCAGCAGCTCCAACGTTGTTTCGACGGGGTTGTACACTGAAGCTTTCTTT.

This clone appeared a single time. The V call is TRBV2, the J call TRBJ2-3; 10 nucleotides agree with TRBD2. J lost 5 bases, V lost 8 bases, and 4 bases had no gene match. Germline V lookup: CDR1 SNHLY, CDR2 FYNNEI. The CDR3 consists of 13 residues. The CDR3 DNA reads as TGTGCCAGCGGGGCTAGCGGGGGAGATACGCAGTATTTT. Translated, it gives CASGASGGDTQYF.

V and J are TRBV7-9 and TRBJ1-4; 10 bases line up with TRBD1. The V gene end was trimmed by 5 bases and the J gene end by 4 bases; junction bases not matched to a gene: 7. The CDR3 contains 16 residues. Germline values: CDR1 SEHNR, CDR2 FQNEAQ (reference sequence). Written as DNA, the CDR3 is TGTGCCAGCAGCCGTACCGGGACAGGGGTTAATGAAAAACTGTTTTTT. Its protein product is CASSRTGTGVNEKLFF.

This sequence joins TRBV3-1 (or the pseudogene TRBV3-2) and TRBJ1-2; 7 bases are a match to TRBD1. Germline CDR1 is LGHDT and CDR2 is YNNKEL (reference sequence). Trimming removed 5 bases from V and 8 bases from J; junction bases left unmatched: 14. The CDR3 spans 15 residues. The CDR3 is CASSSGKGQSGGYTF. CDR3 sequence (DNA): TGTGCCAGCAGCTCGGGTAAGGGACAGTCAGGCGGCTACACCTTC.

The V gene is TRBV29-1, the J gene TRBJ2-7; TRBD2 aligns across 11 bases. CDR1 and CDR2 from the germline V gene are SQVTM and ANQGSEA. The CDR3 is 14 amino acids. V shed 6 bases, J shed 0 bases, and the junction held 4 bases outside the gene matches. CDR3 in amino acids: CSVSLAGGSYEQYF. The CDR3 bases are TGCAGCGTATCCCTAGCGGGGGGCTCCTACGAGCAGTACTTC.

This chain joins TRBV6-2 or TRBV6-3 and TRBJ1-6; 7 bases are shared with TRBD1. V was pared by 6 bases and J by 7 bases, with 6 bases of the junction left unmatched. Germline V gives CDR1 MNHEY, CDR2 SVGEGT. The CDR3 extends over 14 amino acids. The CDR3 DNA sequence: TGTGCCAGCAGCCTACAGGGGTTGAATTCACCCCTCCACTTT. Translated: CASSLQGLNSPLHF.

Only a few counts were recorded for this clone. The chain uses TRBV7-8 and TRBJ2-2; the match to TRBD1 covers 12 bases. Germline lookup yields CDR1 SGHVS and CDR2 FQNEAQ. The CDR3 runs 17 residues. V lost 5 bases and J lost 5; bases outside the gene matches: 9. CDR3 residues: CASSQSGTGGLTGELFF. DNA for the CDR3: TGTGCCAGCAGCCAATCCGGGACAGGGGGCTTGACCGGGGAGCTGTTTTTT.

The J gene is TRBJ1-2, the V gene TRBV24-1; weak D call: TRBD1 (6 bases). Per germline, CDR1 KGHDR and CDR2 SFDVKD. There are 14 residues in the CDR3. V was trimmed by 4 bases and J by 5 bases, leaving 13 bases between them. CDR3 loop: CATSDSKGGYGYTF. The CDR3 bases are TGTGCCACCAGTGACTCGAAGGGGGGGTATGGCTACACCTTC.

The chain's CDR3 is CASSTSGGAAQYF. CDR3 in DNA: TGTGCCAGCAGCACCAGCGGGGGGGCGGCCCAGTACTTC. The V call is TRBV7-2, the J call TRBJ2-5, with 10 bases that match TRBD2. J lost 9 bases, V lost 5 bases, and 6 bases had no gene match. The V gene's germline CDR1 is SGHTA and CDR2 FQGNSA. CDR3 length: 13 residues.

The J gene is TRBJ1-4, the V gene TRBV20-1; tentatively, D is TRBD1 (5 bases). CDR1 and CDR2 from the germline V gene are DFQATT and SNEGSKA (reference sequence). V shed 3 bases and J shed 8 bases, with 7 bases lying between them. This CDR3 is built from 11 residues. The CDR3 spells CSARGPEKLFF. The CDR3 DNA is TGCAGTGCTAGGGGGCCGGAAAAACTGTTTTTT.

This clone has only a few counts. CDR3 residues: CASSVASRQGASSPLHF. For the CDR3, the DNA is TGTGCCAGCAGCGTAGCGAGCCGACAGGGGGCCAGTTCACCCCTCCACTTT. V and J are TRBV9 and TRBJ1-6; 10 bases align to TRBD1. Germline V gene lookup returns CDR1 SGDLS and CDR2 YYNGEE. This CDR3 is 17 amino acids long. After removal of 0 bases from V and 9 bases from J, the junction contained 9 bases not matched to a gene.

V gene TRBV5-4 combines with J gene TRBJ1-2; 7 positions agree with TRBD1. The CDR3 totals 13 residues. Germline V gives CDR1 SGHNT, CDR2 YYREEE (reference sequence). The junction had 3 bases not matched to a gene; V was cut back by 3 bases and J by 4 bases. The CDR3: CASSSGQLYGYTF. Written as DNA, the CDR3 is TGTGCCAGCAGCTCGGGACAGCTCTATGGCTACACCTTC. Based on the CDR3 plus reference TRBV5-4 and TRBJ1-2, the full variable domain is ETGVTQSPTHLIKTRGQQVTLRCSSQSGHNTVSWYQQALGQGPQFIFQYYREEENGRGNFPPRFSGLQFPNYSSELNVNALELDDSALYLCASSSGQLYGYTFGSGTRLTVV.

The CDR3 is CASSSLTGVNTEAFF. CDR3 DNA sequence: TGTGCCAGCTCATCGCTAACAGGGGTGAACACTGAAGCTTTCTTT. The genes are TRBV18 and TRBJ1-1; 7 positions match TRBD1. This CDR3 comprises 15 residues. The germline V gene has CDR1 KGHSH and CDR2 LQKENI. After removal of 5 bases from V and 0 bases from J, the junction contained 6 bases not matched to a gene.

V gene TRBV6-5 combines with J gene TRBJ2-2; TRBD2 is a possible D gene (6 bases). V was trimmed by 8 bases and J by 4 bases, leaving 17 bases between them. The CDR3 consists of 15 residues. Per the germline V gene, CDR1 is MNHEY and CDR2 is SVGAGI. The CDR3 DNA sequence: TGTGCCAGCCTACCGGGACGGCGGGGCACCGGGGAGCTGTTTTTT. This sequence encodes CASLPGRRGTGELFF.

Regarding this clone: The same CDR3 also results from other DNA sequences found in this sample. In nucleotides, the CDR3 is TGTGCCAGCTCACCCCTGCGAGAGACCCAGTACTTC. It is translated as CASSPLRETQYF. The gene calls are TRBV18 and TRBJ2-5; D unresolved. This CDR3 is built from 12 residues. CDR1 and CDR2 from the germline V gene are KGHSH and LQKENI. Trimming took 3 bases from V and 4 from J, leaving 6 bases between them.

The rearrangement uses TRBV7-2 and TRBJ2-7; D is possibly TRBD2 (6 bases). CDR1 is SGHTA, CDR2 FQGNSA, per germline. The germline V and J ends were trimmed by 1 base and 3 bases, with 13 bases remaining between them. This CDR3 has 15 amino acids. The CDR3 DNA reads TGTGCCAGCAGCTTAGTGGTAGCGGTTGGCTACGAGCAGTACTTC. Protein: CASSLVVAVGYEQYF. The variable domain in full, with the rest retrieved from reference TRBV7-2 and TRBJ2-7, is GAGVSQSPSNKVTEKGKDVELRCDPISGHTALYWYRQSLGQGLEFLIYFQGNSAPDKSGLPSDRFSAERTGGSVSTLTIQRTQQEDSAVYLCASSLVVAVGYEQYFGPGTRLTVT.

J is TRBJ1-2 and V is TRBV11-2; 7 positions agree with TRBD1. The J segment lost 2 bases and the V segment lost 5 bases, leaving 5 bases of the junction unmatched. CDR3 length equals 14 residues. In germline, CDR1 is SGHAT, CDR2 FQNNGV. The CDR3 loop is CASSRDRDNYGYTF. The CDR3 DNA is TGTGCCAGCAGCCGGGACAGAGACAACTATGGCTACACCTTC.

The CDR3: CASSFRTGNYGYTF. In DNA, the CDR3 is TGCGCCAGCAGCTTCCGGACAGGGAACTATGGCTACACCTTC. The J gene is TRBJ1-2, the V gene TRBV5-1; 8 bases line up with TRBD1. The germline V gene encodes CDR1 SGHRS and CDR2 YFSETQ. Losses at the gene ends were 2 bases for V and 2 bases for J; bases not matched to a gene: 2. This CDR3 comprises 14 residues.

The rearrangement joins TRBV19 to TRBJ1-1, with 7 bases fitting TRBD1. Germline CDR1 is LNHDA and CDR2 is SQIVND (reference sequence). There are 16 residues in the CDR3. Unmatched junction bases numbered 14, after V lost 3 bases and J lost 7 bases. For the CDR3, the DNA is TGTGCCAGTAGTATCACATACAGGGGAGCGGTGAATGAAGCTTTCTTT. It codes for CASSITYRGAVNEAFF.

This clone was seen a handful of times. CDR3: CASSQDPQGRTEAFF. The CDR3 DNA sequence: TGTGCCAGCAGCCAAGACCCCCAGGGAAGAACTGAAGCTTTCTTT. V is TRBV3-1 (or the pseudogene TRBV3-2) and J is TRBJ1-1; a weak D match, TRBD1 (5 bases). The germline V and J ends were trimmed by 0 bases and 5 bases, with 13 bases remaining between them. The CDR3 loop spans 15 amino acids. Germline lookup yields CDR1 LGHDT and CDR2 YNNKEL (reference sequence).

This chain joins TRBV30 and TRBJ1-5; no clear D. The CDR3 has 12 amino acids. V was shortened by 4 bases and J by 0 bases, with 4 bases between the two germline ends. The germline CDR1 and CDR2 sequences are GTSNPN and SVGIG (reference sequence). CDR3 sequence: CAWTNSNQPQHF. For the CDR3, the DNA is TGTGCCTGGACAAATAGCAATCAGCCCCAGCATTTT. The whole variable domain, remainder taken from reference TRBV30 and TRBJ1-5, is SQTIHQWPATLVQPVGSPLSLECTVEGTSNPNLYWYRQAAGRGLQLLFYSVGIGQISSEVPQNLSASRPQDRQFILSSKKLLLSDSGFYLCAWTNSNQPQHFGDGTRLSIL.

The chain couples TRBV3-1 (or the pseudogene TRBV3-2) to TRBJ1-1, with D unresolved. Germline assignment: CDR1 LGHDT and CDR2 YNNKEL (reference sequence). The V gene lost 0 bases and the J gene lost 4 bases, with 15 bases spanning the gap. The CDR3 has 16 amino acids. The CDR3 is CASSQEGRGRATEAFF. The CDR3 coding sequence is TGTGCCAGCAGCCAAGAAGGGCGGGGTCGCGCCACTGAAGCTTTCTTT.

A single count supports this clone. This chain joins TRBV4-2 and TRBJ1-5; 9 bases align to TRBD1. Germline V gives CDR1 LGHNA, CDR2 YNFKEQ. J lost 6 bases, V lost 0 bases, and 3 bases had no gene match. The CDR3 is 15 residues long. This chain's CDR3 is CASSQEGTGFQPQHF. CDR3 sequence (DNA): TGTGCCAGCAGCCAAGAGGGGACAGGGTTTCAGCCCCAGCATTTT.

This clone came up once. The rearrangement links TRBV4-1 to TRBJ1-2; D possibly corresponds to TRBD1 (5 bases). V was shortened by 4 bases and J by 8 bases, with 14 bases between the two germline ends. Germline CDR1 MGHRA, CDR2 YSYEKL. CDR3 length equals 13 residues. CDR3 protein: CASSPGEGRGYTF. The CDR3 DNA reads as TGCGCCAGCAGCCCCGGGGAGGGACGGGGCTACACCTTC.

CDR3 region: CASSAVGLEAYEQYF. DNA for the CDR3: TGTGCCAGCAGCGCCGTGGGACTAGAAGCCTACGAGCAGTACTTC. The rearrangement joins TRBV5-4 to TRBJ2-7; 8 nucleotides line up with TRBD2. V lost 4 bases, J lost 2 bases, and 8 bases stayed unmatched. CDR1 is SGHNT and CDR2 is YYREEE in the germline V gene (reference sequence). CDR3 length equals 15 residues.

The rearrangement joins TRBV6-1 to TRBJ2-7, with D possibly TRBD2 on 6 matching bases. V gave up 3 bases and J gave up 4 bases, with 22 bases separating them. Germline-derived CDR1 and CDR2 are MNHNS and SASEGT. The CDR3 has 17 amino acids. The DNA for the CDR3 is TGTGCCAGCAGTGATGCGGGACGAGTTGCCCAACCTTACGAGCAGTACTTC. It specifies CASSDAGRVAQPYEQYF.